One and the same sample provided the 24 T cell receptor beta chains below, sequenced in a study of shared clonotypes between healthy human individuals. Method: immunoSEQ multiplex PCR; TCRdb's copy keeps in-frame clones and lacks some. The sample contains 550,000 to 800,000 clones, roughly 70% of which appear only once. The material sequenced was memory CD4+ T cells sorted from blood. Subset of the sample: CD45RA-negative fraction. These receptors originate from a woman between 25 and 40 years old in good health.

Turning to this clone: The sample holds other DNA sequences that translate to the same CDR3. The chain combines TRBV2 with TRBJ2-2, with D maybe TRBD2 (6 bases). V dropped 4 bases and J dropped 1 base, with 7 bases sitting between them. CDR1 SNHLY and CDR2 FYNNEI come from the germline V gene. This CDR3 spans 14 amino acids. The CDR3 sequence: CASSVSGNTGELFF. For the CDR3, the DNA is TGTGCCAGCAGTGTTAGCGGGAACACCGGGGAGCTGTTTTTT.

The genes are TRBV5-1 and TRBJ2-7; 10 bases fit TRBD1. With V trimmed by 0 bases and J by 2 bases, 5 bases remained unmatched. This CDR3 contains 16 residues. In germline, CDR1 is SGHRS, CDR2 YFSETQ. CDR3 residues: CASSLVGTGVPYEQYF. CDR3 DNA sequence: TGCGCCAGCAGCTTGGTCGGGACAGGGGTCCCCTACGAGCAGTACTTC.

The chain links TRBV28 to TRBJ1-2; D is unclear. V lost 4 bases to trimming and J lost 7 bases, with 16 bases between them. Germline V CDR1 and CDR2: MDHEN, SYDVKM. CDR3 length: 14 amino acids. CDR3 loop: CASSSLGGRAGYTF. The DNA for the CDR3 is TGTGCCAGCAGTTCCTTAGGTGGGCGGGCTGGCTACACCTTC.

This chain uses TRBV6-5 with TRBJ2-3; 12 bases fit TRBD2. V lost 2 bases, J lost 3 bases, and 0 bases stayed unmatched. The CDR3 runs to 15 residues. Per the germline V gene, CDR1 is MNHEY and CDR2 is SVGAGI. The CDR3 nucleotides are TGTGCCAGCAGTTACGGGACTAGCGGGACAGATACGCAGTATTTT. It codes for CASSYGTSGTDTQYF.

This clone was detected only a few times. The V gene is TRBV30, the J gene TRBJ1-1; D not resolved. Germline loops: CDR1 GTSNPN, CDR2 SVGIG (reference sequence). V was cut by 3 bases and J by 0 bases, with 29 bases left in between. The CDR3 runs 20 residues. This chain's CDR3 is CAWRTIRVPINTGLNTEAFF. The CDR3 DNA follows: TGTGCCTGGAGGACGATCCGGGTCCCAATAAACACCGGACTGAACACTGAAGCTTTCTTT.

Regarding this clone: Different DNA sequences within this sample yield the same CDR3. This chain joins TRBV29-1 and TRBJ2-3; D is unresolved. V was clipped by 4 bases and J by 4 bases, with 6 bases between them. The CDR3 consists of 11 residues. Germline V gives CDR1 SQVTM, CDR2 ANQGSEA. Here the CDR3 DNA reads TGCAGCGTTGTAGGTGCAGATACGCAGTATTTT. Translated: CSVVGADTQYF.

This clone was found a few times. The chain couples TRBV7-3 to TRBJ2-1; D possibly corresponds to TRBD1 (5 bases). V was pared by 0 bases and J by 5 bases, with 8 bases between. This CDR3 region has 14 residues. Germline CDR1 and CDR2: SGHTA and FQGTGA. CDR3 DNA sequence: TGTGCCAGCAGCTTAACCCCAGGGAACAATGAGCAGTTCTTC. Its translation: CASSLTPGNNEQFF.

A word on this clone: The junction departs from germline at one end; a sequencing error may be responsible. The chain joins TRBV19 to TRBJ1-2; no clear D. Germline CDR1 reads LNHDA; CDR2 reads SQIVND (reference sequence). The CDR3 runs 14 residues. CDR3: CASSLENGNYGYTF. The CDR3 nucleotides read TGTGCCAGTAGTTTAGAGAACGGGAACTATGGCTACACCTTC.

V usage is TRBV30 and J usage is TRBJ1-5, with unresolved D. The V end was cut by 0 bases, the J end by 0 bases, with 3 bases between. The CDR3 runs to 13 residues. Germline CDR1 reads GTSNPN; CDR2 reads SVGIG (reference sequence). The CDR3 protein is CAWSVISNQPQHF. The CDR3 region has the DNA TGTGCCTGGAGTGTAATTAGCAATCAGCCCCAGCATTTT.

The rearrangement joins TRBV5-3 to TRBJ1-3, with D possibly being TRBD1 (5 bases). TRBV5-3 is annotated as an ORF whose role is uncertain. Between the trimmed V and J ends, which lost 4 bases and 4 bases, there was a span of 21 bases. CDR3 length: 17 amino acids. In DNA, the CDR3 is TGTGCCAGAAGCCACTTAATCTTAGGGACCGACGGAAACACCATATATTTT. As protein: CARSHLILGTDGNTIYF.

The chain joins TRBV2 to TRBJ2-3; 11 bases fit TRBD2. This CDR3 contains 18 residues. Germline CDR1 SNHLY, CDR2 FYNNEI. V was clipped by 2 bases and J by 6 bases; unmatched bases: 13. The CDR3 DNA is TGTGCCAGCAGTGAAATAGCGGGAGGGCCTATAGATGGTGATACGCAGTATTTT. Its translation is CASSEIAGGPIDGDTQYF.

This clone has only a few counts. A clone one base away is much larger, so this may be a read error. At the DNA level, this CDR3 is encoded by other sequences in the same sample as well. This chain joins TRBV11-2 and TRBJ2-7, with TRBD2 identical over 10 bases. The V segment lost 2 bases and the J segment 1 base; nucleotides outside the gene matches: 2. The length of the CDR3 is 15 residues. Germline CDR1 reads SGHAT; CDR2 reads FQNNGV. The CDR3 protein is CASSLSSGSSYEQYF. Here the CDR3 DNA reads TGTGCCAGCAGCTTATCTAGCGGGAGTTCCTACGAGCAGTACTTC.

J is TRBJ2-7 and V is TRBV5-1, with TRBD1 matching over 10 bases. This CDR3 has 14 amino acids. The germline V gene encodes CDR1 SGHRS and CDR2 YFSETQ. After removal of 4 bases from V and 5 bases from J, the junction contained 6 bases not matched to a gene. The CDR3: CASSTRQGAHEQYF. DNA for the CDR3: TGCGCCAGCAGCACCCGACAGGGGGCCCACGAGCAGTACTTC.

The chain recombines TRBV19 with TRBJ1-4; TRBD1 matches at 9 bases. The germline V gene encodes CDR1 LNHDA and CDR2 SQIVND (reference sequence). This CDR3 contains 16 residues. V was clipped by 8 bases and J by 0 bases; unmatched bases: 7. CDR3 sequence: CASRTGAFATNEKLFF. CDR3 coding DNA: TGTGCCAGTCGGACAGGGGCCTTTGCAACTAATGAAAAACTGTTTTTT. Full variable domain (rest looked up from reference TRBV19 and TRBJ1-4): DGGITQSPKYLFRKEGQNVTLSCEQNLNHDAMYWYRQDPGQGLRLIYYSQIVNDFQKGDIAEGYSVSREKKESFPLTVTSAQKNPTAFYLCASRTGAFATNEKLFFGSGTQLSVL.

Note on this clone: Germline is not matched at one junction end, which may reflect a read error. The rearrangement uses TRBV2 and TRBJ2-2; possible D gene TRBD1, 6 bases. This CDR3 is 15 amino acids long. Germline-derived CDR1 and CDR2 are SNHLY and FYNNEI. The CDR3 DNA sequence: TGTGCCAGCAGCGAAGACAGGTCCAACACCGGGGAGCTGTTTTTT. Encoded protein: CASSEDRSNTGELFF. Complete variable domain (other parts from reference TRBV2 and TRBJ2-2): EPEVTQTPSHQVTQMGQEVILRCVPISNHLYFYWYRQILGQKVEFLVSFYNNEISEKSEIFDDQFSVERPDGSNFTLKIRSTKLEDSAMYFCASSEDRSNTGELFFGEGSRLTVL.

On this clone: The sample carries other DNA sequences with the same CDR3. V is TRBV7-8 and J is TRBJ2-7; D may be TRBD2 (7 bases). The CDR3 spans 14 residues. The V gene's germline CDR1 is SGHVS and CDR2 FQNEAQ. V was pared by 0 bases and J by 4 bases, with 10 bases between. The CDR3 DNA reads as TGTGCCAGCAGCTTAGCGGGAGGGGGATACGAGCAGTACTTC. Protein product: CASSLAGGGYEQYF.

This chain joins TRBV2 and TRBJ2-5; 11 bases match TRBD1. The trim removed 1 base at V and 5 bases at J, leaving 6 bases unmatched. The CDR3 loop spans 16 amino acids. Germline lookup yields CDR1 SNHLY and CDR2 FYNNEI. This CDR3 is CASSEVGGQGGETQYF. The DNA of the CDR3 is TGTGCCAGCAGTGAAGTTGGGGGACAGGGGGGTGAGACCCAGTACTTC.

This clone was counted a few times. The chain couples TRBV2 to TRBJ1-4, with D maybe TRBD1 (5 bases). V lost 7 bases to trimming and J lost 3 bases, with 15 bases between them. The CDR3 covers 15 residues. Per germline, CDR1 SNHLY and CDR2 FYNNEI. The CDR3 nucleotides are TGTGCCAGCAAGTTTAGCGGGGGTGCTAATGAAAAACTGTTTTTT. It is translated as CASKFSGGANEKLFF. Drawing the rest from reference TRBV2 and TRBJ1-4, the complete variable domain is EPEVTQTPSHQVTQMGQEVILRCVPISNHLYFYWYRQILGQKVEFLVSFYNNEISEKSEIFDDQFSVERPDGSNFTLKIRSTKLEDSAMYFCASKFSGGANEKLFFGSGTQLSVL.

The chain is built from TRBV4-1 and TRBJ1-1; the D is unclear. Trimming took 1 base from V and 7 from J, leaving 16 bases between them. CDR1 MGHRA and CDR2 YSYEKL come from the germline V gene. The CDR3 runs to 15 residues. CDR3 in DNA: TGCGCCAGCAGCCAAGTCGCCGGCCGACCCTTTGAAGCTTTCTTT. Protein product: CASSQVAGRPFEAFF.

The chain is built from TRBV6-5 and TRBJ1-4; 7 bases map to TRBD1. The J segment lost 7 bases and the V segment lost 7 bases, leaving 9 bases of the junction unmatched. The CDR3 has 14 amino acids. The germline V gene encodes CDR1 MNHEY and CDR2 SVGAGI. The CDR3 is CASKSSDRAEKLFF. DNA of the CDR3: TGTGCCAGCAAATCTTCAGACAGGGCTGAAAAACTGTTTTTT.

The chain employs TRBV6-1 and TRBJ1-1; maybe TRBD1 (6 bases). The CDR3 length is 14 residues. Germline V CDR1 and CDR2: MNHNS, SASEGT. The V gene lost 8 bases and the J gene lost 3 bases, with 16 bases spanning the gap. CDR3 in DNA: TGTGCCAGCCATATCGCAGGGGCGGACACTGAAGCTTTCTTT. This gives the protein CASHIAGADTEAFF.

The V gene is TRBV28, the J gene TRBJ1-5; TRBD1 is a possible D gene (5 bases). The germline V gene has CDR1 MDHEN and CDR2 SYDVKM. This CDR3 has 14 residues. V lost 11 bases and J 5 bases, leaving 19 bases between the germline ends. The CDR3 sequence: CAGTRGRGDQPQHF. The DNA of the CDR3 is TGTGCCGGAACCCGGGGAAGGGGAGATCAGCCCCAGCATTTT.

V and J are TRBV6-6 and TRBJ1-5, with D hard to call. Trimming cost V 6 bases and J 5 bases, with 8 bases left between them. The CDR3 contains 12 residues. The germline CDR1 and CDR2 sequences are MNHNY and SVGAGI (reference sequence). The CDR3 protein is CASRDWDQPQHF. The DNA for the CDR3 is TGTGCCAGCAGGGATTGGGATCAGCCCCAGCATTTT.

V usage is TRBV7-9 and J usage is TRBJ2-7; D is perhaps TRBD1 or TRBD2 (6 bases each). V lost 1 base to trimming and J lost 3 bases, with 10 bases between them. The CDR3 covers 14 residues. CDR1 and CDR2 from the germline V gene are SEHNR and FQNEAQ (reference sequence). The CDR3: CASSLERGDYEQYF. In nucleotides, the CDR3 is TGTGCCAGCAGCTTAGAGAGGGGGGACTACGAGCAGTACTTC.